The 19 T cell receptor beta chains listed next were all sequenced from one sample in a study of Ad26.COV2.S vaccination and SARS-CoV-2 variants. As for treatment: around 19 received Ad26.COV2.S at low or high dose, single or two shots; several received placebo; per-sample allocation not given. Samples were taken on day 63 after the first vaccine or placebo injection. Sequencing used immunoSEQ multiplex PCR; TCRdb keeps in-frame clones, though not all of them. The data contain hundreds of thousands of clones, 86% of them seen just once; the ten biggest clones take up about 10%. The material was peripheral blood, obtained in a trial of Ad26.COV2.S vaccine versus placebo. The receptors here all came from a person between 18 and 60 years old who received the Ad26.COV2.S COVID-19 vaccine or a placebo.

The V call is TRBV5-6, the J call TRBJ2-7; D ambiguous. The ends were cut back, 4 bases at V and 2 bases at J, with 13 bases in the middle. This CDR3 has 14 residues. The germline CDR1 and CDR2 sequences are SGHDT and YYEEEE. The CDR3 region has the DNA TGTGCCAGCAGCCGGGTCTTAAGTACCTACGAGCAGTACTTC. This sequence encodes CASSRVLSTYEQYF. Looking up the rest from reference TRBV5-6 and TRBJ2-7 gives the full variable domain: DAGVTQSPTHLIKTRGQQVTLRCSPKSGHDTVSWYQQALGQGPQFIFQYYEEEERQRGNFPDRFSGHQFPNYSSELNVNALLLGDSALYLCASSRVLSTYEQYFGPGTRLTVT.

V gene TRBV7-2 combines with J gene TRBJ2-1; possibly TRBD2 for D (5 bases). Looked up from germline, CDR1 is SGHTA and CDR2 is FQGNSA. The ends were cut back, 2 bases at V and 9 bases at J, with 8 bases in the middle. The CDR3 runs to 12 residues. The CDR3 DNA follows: TGTGCCAGCAGCTTAACGGGATTTGAGCAGTTCTTC. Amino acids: CASSLTGFEQFF.

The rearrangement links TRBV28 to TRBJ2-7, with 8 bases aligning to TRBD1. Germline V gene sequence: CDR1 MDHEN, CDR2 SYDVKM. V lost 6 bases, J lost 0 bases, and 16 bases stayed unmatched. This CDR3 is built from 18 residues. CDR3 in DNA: TGTGCCAGCAGCGATGAAACCAGGGGGCGAGGGAGCTCCTACGAGCAGTACTTC. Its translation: CASSDETRGRGSSYEQYF. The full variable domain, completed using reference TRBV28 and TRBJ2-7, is DVKVTQSSRYLVKRTGEKVFLECVQDMDHENMFWYRQDPGLGLRLIYFSYDVKMKEKGDIPEGYSVSREKKERFSLILESASTNQTSMYLCASSDETRGRGSSYEQYFGPGTRLTVT.

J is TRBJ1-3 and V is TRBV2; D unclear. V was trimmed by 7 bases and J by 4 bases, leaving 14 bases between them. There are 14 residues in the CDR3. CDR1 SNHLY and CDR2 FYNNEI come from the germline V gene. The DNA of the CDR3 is TGTGCCAGCAAGGTCAAAGGGAGGGGAAACACCATATATTTT. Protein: CASKVKGRGNTIYF.

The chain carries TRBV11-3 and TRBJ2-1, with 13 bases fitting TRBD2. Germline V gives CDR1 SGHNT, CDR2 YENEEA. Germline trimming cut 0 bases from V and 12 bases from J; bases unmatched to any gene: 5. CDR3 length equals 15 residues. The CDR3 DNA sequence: TGTGCCAGCAGCTTAGAAACTAGCGGGAGGGCCAGGCAGTTCTTC. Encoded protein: CASSLETSGRARQFF.

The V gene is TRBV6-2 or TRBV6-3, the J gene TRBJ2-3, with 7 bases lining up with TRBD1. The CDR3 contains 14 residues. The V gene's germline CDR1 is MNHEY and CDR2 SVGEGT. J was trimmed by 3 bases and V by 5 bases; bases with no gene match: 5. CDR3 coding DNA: TGTGCCAGCAGTACAGGGGTTATAACAGATACGCAGTATTTT. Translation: CASSTGVITDTQYF.

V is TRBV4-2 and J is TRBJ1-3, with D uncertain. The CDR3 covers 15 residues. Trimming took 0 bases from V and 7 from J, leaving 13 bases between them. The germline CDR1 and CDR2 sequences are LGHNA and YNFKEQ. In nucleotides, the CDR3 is TGTGCCAGCAGCCAAGAGAAAACGGGGAGGAACACCATATATTTT. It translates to CASSQEKTGRNTIYF.

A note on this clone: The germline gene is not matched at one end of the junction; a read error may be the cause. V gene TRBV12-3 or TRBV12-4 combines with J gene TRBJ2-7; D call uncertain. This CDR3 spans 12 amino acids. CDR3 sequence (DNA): TGTGCCAGCAGCACGACTCGGGCCCCGGGCCAGTTC. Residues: CASSTTRAPGQF.

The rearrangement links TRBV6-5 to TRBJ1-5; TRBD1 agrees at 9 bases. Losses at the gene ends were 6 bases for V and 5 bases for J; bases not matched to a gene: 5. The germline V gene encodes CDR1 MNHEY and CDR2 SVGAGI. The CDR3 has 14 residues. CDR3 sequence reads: CASRSGQGYQPQHF. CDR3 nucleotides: TGTGCCAGCAGGTCGGGACAGGGTTATCAGCCCCAGCATTTT.

The CDR3 sequence: CAISAGGNEQFF. In nucleotides, the CDR3 is TGTGCCATCAGCGCCGGGGGGAATGAGCAGTTCTTC. The gene calls are TRBV10-3 and TRBJ2-1, with 7 bases fitting TRBD2. The V gene end was trimmed by 6 bases and the J gene end by 7 bases; junction bases not matched to a gene: 3. The CDR3 loop spans 12 amino acids. Germline V gives CDR1 ENHRY, CDR2 SYGVKD.

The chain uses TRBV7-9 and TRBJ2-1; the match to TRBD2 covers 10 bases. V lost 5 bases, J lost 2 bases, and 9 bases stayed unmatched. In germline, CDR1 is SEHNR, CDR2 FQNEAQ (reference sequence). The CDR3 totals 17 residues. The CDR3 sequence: CASSNIRTSGPYNEQFF. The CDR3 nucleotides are TGTGCCAGCAGCAACATCCGGACTAGCGGCCCCTACAATGAGCAGTTCTTC.

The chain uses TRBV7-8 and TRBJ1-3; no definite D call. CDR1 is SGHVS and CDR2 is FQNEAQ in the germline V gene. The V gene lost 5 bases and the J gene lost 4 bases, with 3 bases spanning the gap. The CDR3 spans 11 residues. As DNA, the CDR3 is TGTGCCAGCAGCACCGGAAACACCATATATTTT. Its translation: CASSTGNTIYF.

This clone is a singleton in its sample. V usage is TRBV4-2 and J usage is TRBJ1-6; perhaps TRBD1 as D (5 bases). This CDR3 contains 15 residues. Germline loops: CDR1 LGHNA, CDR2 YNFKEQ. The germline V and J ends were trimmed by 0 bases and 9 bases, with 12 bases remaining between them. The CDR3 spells CASSQDREGSSPLHF. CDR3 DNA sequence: TGTGCCAGCAGCCAAGATCGCGAGGGGAGTTCACCCCTCCACTTT.

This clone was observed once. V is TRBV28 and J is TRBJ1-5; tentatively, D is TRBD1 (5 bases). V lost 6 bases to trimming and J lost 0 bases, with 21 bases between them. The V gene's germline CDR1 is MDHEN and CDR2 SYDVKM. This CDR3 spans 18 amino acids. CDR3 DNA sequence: TGTGCCAGCAGCCGCGAAACCCCGGGACTGTCTAGCAATCAGCCCCAGCATTTT. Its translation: CASSRETPGLSSNQPQHF.

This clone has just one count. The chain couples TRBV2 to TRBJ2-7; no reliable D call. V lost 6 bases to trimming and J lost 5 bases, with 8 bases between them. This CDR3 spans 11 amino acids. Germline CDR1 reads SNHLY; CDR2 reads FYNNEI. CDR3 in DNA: TGTGCCAGCAGCTTACGAAACGAGCAGTACTTC. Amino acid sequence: CASSLRNEQYF.

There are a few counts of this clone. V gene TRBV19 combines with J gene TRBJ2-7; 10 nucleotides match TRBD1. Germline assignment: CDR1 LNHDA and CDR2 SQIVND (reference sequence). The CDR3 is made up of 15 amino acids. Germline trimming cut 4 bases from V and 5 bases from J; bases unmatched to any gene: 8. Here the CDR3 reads CASSTRPGTGDEQYF. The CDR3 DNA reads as TGTGCCAGTAGTACAAGACCCGGGACAGGGGACGAGCAGTACTTC. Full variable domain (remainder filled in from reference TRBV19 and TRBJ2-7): DGGITQSPKYLFRKEGQNVTLSCEQNLNHDAMYWYRQDPGQGLRLIYYSQIVNDFQKGDIAEGYSVSREKKESFPLTVTSAQKNPTAFYLCASSTRPGTGDEQYFGPGTRLTVT.

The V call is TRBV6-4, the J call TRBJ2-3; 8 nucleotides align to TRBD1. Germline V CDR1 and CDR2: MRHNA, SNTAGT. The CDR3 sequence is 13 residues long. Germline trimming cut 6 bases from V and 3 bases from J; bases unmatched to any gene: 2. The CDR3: CASRDRATDTQYF. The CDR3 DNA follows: TGTGCCAGCAGGGACAGGGCTACAGATACGCAGTATTTT.

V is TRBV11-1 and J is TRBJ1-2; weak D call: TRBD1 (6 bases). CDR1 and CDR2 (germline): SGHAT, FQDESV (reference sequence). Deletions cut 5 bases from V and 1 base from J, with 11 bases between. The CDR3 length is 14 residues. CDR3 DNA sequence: TGTGCCAGCAGCCCGCGGGACAATAACTATGGCTACACCTTC. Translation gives CASSPRDNNYGYTF.

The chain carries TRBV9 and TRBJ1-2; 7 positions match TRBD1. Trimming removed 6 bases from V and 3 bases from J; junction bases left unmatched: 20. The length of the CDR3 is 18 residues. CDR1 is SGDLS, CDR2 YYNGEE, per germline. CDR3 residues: CASTRNPKTGQGDYGYTF. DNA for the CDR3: TGTGCCAGCACCCGCAACCCAAAAACAGGGCAGGGGGACTATGGCTACACCTTC.